Shown below are 6 T cell receptor beta chains from a single sample sequenced in a study of shared clonotypes between healthy human individuals. Generated by immunoSEQ multiplex PCR, the TCRdb table keeps only in-frame clones and is missing some. Among around 430,000 clones listed, roughly 77% were seen once. The source material was PBMCs. Receptors originate from a woman in her thirties or forties in good health. Some clones in this sample may be carry-over from other donors' samples.

The chain employs TRBV10-3 and TRBJ2-2; D is unresolved. Trimming shortened V by 3 bases and J by 8 bases, and 16 bases separated the two germline ends. The CDR3 runs to 15 residues. Germline V gene data show CDR1 as ENHRY and CDR2 as SYGVKD. The CDR3 region has the DNA TGTGCCATCAGTGACCAGCCTAAATCTCAGGGGGAGCTGTTTTTT. This codes for CAISDQPKSQGELFF.

The chain links TRBV10-1 to TRBJ1-1; no clear D. Germline V gene sequence: CDR1 WNHNN, CDR2 SYGVQD (reference sequence). Trimming pared 0 bases from V and 7 bases from J, leaving 9 bases between. This CDR3 is 13 amino acids long. This chain's CDR3 is CASSESGRHEAFF. CDR3 DNA sequence: TGCGCCAGCAGTGAGTCGGGCCGCCATGAAGCTTTCTTT.

This chain links TRBV2 with TRBJ2-7; 7 bases map to TRBD1. The germline gives CDR1 SNHLY, CDR2 FYNNEI. This CDR3 contains 14 residues. Trimming removed 6 bases from V and 3 bases from J; junction bases left unmatched: 8. CDR3 protein: CASRMDRLYYEQYF. The CDR3 DNA reads TGTGCCAGCAGGATGGACAGGTTATACTACGAGCAGTACTTC.

The chain combines TRBV10-3 with TRBJ2-1; tentatively, D is TRBD1 or TRBD2 (5 bases each). CDR3 length equals 17 residues. Looked up from germline, CDR1 is ENHRY and CDR2 is SYGVKD. The germline V and J ends were trimmed by 6 bases and 4 bases, with 22 bases remaining between them. The DNA of the CDR3 is TGTGCCATCAGCTCATCTCAGGGAGCTCAAAAGTACAATGAGCAGTTCTTC. Residues: CAISSSQGAQKYNEQFF.

J is TRBJ2-1 and V is TRBV4-3; TRBD1 matches 7 bases. Germline lookup yields CDR1 LGHNA and CDR2 YSLEER. Germline trimming cut 0 bases from V and 7 bases from J; bases unmatched to any gene: 3. The CDR3 has 14 residues. The CDR3, as DNA: TGCGCCAGCAGCCAAGAGACAGGGTTTAATGAGCAGTTCTTC. Translating gives CASSQETGFNEQFF.

This clone was seen many times. The chain has TRBV5-6 and TRBJ1-1; 7 bases fit TRBD1. With V trimmed by 4 bases and J by 0 bases, 3 bases remained unmatched. The germline V gene encodes CDR1 SGHDT and CDR2 YYEEEE. This CDR3 is built from 14 residues. The DNA for the CDR3 is TGTGCCAGCAGCGTGGGACAGCTGAACACTGAAGCTTTCTTT. Protein: CASSVGQLNTEAFF.